One sample yielded the 30 T cell receptor beta chains listed below, sequenced in a study of T cell responses to AZD1222 COVID-19 vaccine. The repertoire was sequenced with immunoSEQ multiplex PCR; TCRdb's copy has only in-frame clones and lacks some. The repertoire holds about 100,000 clones, with about 90% as singletons. Sequencing used peripheral blood, obtained on day 0 of AZD1222 vaccination. The receptors come from an adult in good health.

This chain joins TRBV19 and TRBJ2-5, with 7 bases lining up with TRBD1. Trimming took 3 bases from V and 2 from J; bases not matched to a gene: 6. This CDR3 spans 15 amino acids. Germline values: CDR1 LNHDA, CDR2 SQIVND (reference sequence). For the CDR3, the DNA is TGTGCCAGTAGTATGATACGGACAGGTCAAGAGACCCAGTACTTC. It is translated as CASSMIRTGQETQYF.

V gene TRBV4-1 combines with J gene TRBJ1-2; D unresolved. Germline CDR1 MGHRA, CDR2 YSYEKL. Trimming cost V 0 bases and J 2 bases, with 16 bases left between them. This CDR3 is built from 17 residues. CDR3 region: CASSQDSSPRPNYGYTF. The CDR3, as DNA: TGCGCCAGCAGCCAAGATTCAAGCCCTAGGCCGAACTATGGCTACACCTTC.

The chain has TRBV19 and TRBJ2-7; D is unclear. Between the trimmed V and J ends, which lost 5 bases and 0 bases, there was a span of 11 bases. CDR1 LNHDA and CDR2 SQIVND come from the germline V gene (reference sequence). The length of the CDR3 is 14 residues. CDR3 protein: CASSFLGSSYEQYF. DNA of the CDR3: TGTGCCAGTAGTTTTTTGGGCAGCTCCTACGAGCAGTACTTC.

This rearrangement joins TRBV28 to TRBJ2-7; the D is unclear. There are 13 residues in the CDR3. The germline V gene encodes CDR1 MDHEN and CDR2 SYDVKM. V was cut by 5 bases and J by 4 bases, with 12 bases left in between. The CDR3 DNA is TGTGCCAGCAGTCACTTGGGAATGTACGAGCAGTACTTC. It translates to CASSHLGMYEQYF.

This rearrangement joins TRBV7-9 to TRBJ2-5; D remains ambiguous. The V and J ends lost 5 bases and 4 bases respectively, with 8 bases between them. Germline CDR1 SEHNR, CDR2 FQNEAQ (reference sequence). The CDR3 consists of 12 residues. The CDR3 region has the DNA TGTGCCAGCAGCCCCTTGGGAGAGACCCAGTACTTC. It specifies CASSPLGETQYF.

This clone has only one observation. This chain links TRBV20-1 with TRBJ1-3; D is undetermined. V shed 4 bases and J shed 4 bases, with 5 bases lying between them. CDR3 length equals 11 residues. Germline V gene data show CDR1 as DFQATT and CDR2 as SNEGSKA (reference sequence). In DNA, the CDR3 is TGCAGTGCTAAGTTAGGAAACACCATATATTTT. Translation: CSAKLGNTIYF.

This chain uses TRBV7-2 with TRBJ2-5, with 8 nucleotides matching TRBD2. CDR1 is SGHTA and CDR2 is FQGNSA in the germline V gene. V was pared by 0 bases and J by 7 bases, with 16 bases of the junction left unmatched. The CDR3 is 18 amino acids. The CDR3 DNA is TGTGCCAGCAGCTTAGCGCGGGCGGGGGGTTCATTGGGCGGGACCCAGTACTTC. This encodes CASSLARAGGSLGGTQYF.

This chain links TRBV15 with TRBJ2-7, with D perhaps TRBD1 (5 bases). Germline-derived CDR1 and CDR2 are LNHNV and YYDKDF (reference sequence). The CDR3 has 13 amino acids. The V and J ends lost 4 bases and 3 bases respectively, with 10 bases between them. Here the CDR3 DNA reads TGTGCCACCAGCATCGAAAGGGGCTACGAGCAGTACTTC. Translated, it gives CATSIERGYEQYF. The full variable domain, rest sourced from reference TRBV15 and TRBJ2-7, is DAMVIQNPRYQVTQFGKPVTLSCSQTLNHNVMYWYQQKSSQAPKLLFHYYDKDFNNEADTPDNFQSRRPNTSFCFLDIRSPGLGDTAMYLCATSIERGYEQYFGPGTRLTVT.

The V gene is TRBV5-1, the J gene TRBJ1-1, with D possibly being TRBD1 (5 bases). The CDR3 consists of 17 residues. Germline-derived CDR1 and CDR2 are SGHRS and YFSETQ. Trimming removed 4 bases from V and 1 base from J, with 20 bases in between. CDR3 in DNA: TGCGCCAGCAGCCTACTGGGGGTGGCGGGAACGAACACTGAAGCTTTCTTT. This encodes CASSLLGVAGTNTEAFF.

The rearrangement joins TRBV11-3 to TRBJ2-5; D perhaps matches TRBD2 (6 bases). This CDR3 has 13 amino acids. V lost 4 bases to trimming and J lost 7 bases, with 13 bases between them. Germline CDR1 and CDR2: SGHNT and YENEEA. CDR3 nucleotides: TGTGCCAGCAGCTCAGGACTAAGGGGGACCCAGTACTTC. This sequence encodes CASSSGLRGTQYF.

The chain links TRBV28 to TRBJ2-2; no firm D call. Germline V gene data show CDR1 as MDHEN and CDR2 as SYDVKM. V shed 3 bases and J shed 7 bases, with 12 bases lying between them. This CDR3 has 14 residues. CDR3 DNA sequence: TGTGCCAGCAGTTTGGTTCCAGCTTACGGGGAGCTGTTTTTT. Protein product: CASSLVPAYGELFF.

V and J are TRBV20-1 and TRBJ1-3; no clear D gene. The CDR3 runs 14 residues. Germline CDR1 DFQATT, CDR2 SNEGSKA (reference sequence). The germline V and J ends were trimmed by 3 bases and 0 bases, with 9 bases remaining between them. DNA for the CDR3: TGCAGTGCTAGTAGCCGACTCTCTGGAAACACCATATATTTT. It is translated as CSASSRLSGNTIYF.

The chain recombines TRBV6-2 or TRBV6-3 with TRBJ2-7; 8 nucleotides line up with TRBD1. V lost 4 bases to trimming and J lost 5 bases; unmatched junction nucleotides: 7. The CDR3 has 14 residues. CDR1 and CDR2 (germline): MNHEY, SVGEGT. The CDR3 DNA reads TGTGCCAGCAGTTCGAGGACAGGGTCACACGAGCAGTACTTC. This gives the protein CASSSRTGSHEQYF.

This sequence joins TRBV11-2 and TRBJ2-5; D is tentatively TRBD1 or TRBD2 (6 bases each). V gave up 5 bases and J gave up 5 bases, with 12 bases separating them. The germline V gene encodes CDR1 SGHAT and CDR2 FQNNGV. The CDR3 is 13 residues long. The CDR3 region is CASSGGGTETQYF. The CDR3 DNA follows: TGTGCCAGCAGCGGAGGGGGGACGGAGACCCAGTACTTC. Variable domain in full (rest from reference TRBV11-2 and TRBJ2-5): EAGVAQSPRYKIIEKRQSVAFWCNPISGHATLYWYQQILGQGPKLLIQFQNNGVVDDSQLPKDRFSAERLKGVDSTLKIQPAKLEDSAVYLCASSGGGTETQYFGPGTRLLVL.

The chain is built from TRBV6-2 or TRBV6-3 and TRBJ1-1; D not resolved. The CDR3 has 14 amino acids. Trimming took off 6 bases at V and 0 bases at J, with 11 bases between the two ends. The V gene's germline CDR1 is MNHEY and CDR2 SVGEGT. The chain's CDR3 is CASSRSPMNTEAFF. As DNA, the CDR3 is TGTGCCAGCAGCCGGAGCCCAATGAACACTGAAGCTTTCTTT.

This clone appeared a single time. This chain connects TRBV19 to TRBJ1-2; the D gene is possibly TRBD1 (5 bases). The germline V gene encodes CDR1 LNHDA and CDR2 SQIVND (reference sequence). The CDR3 spans 14 residues. V was cut by 4 bases and J by 6 bases, with 15 bases left in between. CDR3 sequence reads: CASSTRDYLHGYTF. Written as DNA, the CDR3 is TGTGCCAGTAGTACCCGGGACTACCTACATGGCTACACCTTC.

In DNA form, the CDR3 reads TGTGCCAGCAGCTTACTAGGGGGTGGCAATCAGCCCCAGCATTTT. Its translation is CASSLLGGGNQPQHF. The chain is built from TRBV7-2 and TRBJ1-5; D might be TRBD1 (6 bases). Germline CDR1 is SGHTA and CDR2 is FQGNSA. V shed 2 bases and J shed 2 bases, with 10 bases lying between them. The CDR3 has 15 residues.

This rearrangement joins TRBV5-1 to TRBJ2-1; no firm D call. V lost 0 bases to trimming and J lost 10 bases, with 17 bases between them. Germline V gives CDR1 SGHRS, CDR2 YFSETQ. CDR3 length: 15 residues. CDR3 residues: CASSLEGESRREQFF. The CDR3 bases are TGCGCCAGCAGCTTGGAAGGCGAGTCCCGCCGCGAGCAGTTCTTC.

The rearrangement uses TRBV6-1 and TRBJ2-3, with TRBD2 identical over 9 bases. Germline V gene lookup returns CDR1 MNHNS and CDR2 SASEGT. CDR3 length equals 18 residues. Trimming at V came to 2 bases and at J to 2 bases, leaving 11 bases not matched to a gene. CDR3 sequence (DNA): TGTGCCAGCAGTGAAAACACACTTAGCGGGGGCGCCACAGATACGCAGTATTTT. Its protein is CASSENTLSGGATDTQYF.

V is TRBV6-6 and J is TRBJ1-6; D ambiguous. This CDR3 contains 14 residues. Deletions cut 2 bases from V and 6 bases from J, with 8 bases between. Germline V gives CDR1 MNHNY, CDR2 SVGAGI (reference sequence). In DNA, the CDR3 is TGTGCCAGCAGTTACGGGCAGGTTAATTCACCCCTCCACTTT. Its translation: CASSYGQVNSPLHF.

The rearrangement links TRBV6-1 to TRBJ1-5; D unclear. The CDR3 loop spans 14 amino acids. Deletions cut 3 bases from V and 0 bases from J, with 6 bases between. Germline V CDR1 and CDR2: MNHNS, SASEGT. The CDR3 DNA follows: TGTGCCAGCAGTGAGTCTAGTAGCAATCAGCCCCAGCATTTT. This translates into CASSESSSNQPQHF.

In nucleotides, the CDR3 is TGTGCCAGTAGCTCGGACAGGGGGCAGCGGGAGACCCAGTACTTC. Residues: CASSSDRGQRETQYF. The J gene is TRBJ2-5, the V gene TRBV19; TRBD1 matches at 11 bases. The CDR3 is 15 residues long. CDR1 is LNHDA and CDR2 is SQIVND in the germline V gene (reference sequence). Trimming cost V 6 bases and J 5 bases; bases outside gene matches: 8.

This chain joins TRBV13 and TRBJ1-2, with TRBD1 as a possible D gene (5 bases). The V end was cut by 5 bases, the J end by 6 bases, with 25 bases between. This CDR3 has 17 residues. Germline lookup yields CDR1 PRHDT and CDR2 FYEKMQ (reference sequence). In nucleotides, the CDR3 is TGTGCCAGCAGCCCTTATCGACAGAGAGAAAGACTAAATGGCTACACCTTC. This gives the protein CASSPYRQRERLNGYTF.

The rearrangement links TRBV20-1 to TRBJ2-1; TRBD1 matches 9 bases. The V gene's germline CDR1 is DFQATT and CDR2 SNEGSKA (reference sequence). There are 16 residues in the CDR3. V shed 3 bases, J shed 4 bases, and the junction held 10 bases outside the gene matches. This CDR3 reads CSASPQTGGWYNEQFF. In DNA form, the CDR3 reads TGCAGTGCTAGTCCCCAAACAGGGGGCTGGTACAATGAGCAGTTCTTC.

This rearrangement joins TRBV19 to TRBJ2-2; D might be TRBD2 (7 bases). With 5 bases removed from V and 5 bases from J, the gap between germline ends came to 12 bases. Looked up from germline, CDR1 is LNHDA and CDR2 is SQIVND (reference sequence). CDR3 size: 14 residues. CDR3 DNA sequence: TGTGCCAGTAGTGCGGGGGCTCTAACCGGGGAGCTGTTTTTT. Its translation is CASSAGALTGELFF.

The chain is built from TRBV6-2 or TRBV6-3 and TRBJ1-2; no clear D gene. CDR3 size: 13 residues. The germline CDR1 and CDR2 sequences are MNHEY and SVGEGT. V was clipped by 5 bases and J by 3 bases, with 10 bases between them. The DNA for the CDR3 is TGTGCCAGCAGTCTCATAGGACACTATGGCTACACCTTC. Amino acid sequence: CASSLIGHYGYTF.

The chain joins TRBV14 to TRBJ1-2; the match to TRBD1 covers 11 bases. Germline V gene sequence: CDR1 SGHDN, CDR2 FVKESK. The CDR3 runs to 16 residues. J was trimmed by 8 bases and V by 4 bases; bases with no gene match: 12. The chain's CDR3 is CASSRTGGKRWGGYTF. The CDR3 nucleotides read TGTGCCAGCAGCCGGACAGGGGGCAAAAGATGGGGAGGCTACACCTTC.

V and J are TRBV27 and TRBJ2-1; TRBD2 agrees at 14 bases. The CDR3 length is 17 residues. Germline V CDR1 and CDR2: MNHEY, SMNVEV (reference sequence). With 4 bases clipped from V and 3 bases from J, the junction kept 5 bases outside the gene matches. The CDR3 region is CASSSYGTSGSYNEQFF. The DNA for the CDR3 is TGTGCCAGCAGTTCCTACGGGACTAGCGGGAGCTACAATGAGCAGTTCTTC.

The chain joins TRBV2 to TRBJ2-2; 9 bases agree with TRBD2. Per the germline V gene, CDR1 is SNHLY and CDR2 is FYNNEI. The CDR3 is 15 amino acids. After removal of 6 bases from V and 4 bases from J, the junction contained 6 bases not matched to a gene. The DNA for the CDR3 is TGTGCCAGCAGCGTCCTAGCGGGACCCACCGGGGAGCTGTTTTTT. It yields the protein CASSVLAGPTGELFF. The entire variable domain, with the rest obtained from reference TRBV2 and TRBJ2-2, is as follows: EPEVTQTPSHQVTQMGQEVILRCVPISNHLYFYWYRQILGQKVEFLVSFYNNEISEKSEIFDDQFSVERPDGSNFTLKIRSTKLEDSAMYFCASSVLAGPTGELFFGEGSRLTVL.

This chain uses TRBV7-6 with TRBJ1-1; D may be TRBD1 (6 bases). V was trimmed by 0 bases and J by 1 base, leaving 12 bases between them. The CDR3 sequence is 16 residues long. The germline V gene encodes CDR1 SGHVS and CDR2 FNYEAQ. The CDR3 DNA sequence: TGTGCCAGCAGCTTAGCAGGGGGGGCTCCGAACACTGAAGCTTTCTTT. It codes for CASSLAGGAPNTEAFF. Full variable domain (missing parts from reference TRBV7-6 and TRBJ1-1): GAGVSQSPRYKVTKRGQDVALRCDPISGHVSLYWYRQALGQGPEFLTYFNYEAQQDKSGLPNDRFSAERPEGSISTLTIQRTEQRDSAMYRCASSLAGGAPNTEAFFGQGTRLTVV.